This T cell receptor (beta chain) was recorded in a study of T cells expressing NK-cell markers. The CDR3 extends over 14 amino acids. The V gene's germline CDR1 is LNHDA and CDR2 SQIVND (reference sequence). From the 5' RACE reads, TCRdb lists one entry per CDR3 protein and no DNA. This listing includes fewer than 400,000 distinct CDR3 sequences. Sequenced input: blood T cells: a sorted CD56 or NKG2C T cell subset, CD4+ or CD8+ T cells, or bulk PBMC T cells (not recorded which). The clonotype was recovered from a woman aged 45-65 years in good health. The rearrangement joins TRBV19 to TRBJ2-7. CDR3 in amino acids: CASSMAGGSYEQYF. Full variable domain (outside the CDR3, taken from reference TRBV19 and TRBJ2-7): DGGITQSPKYLFRKEGQNVTLSCEQNLNHDAMYWYRQDPGQGLRLIYYSQIVNDFQKGDIAEGYSVSREKKESFPLTVTSAQKNPTAFYLCASSMAGGSYEQYFGPGTRLTVT.